A selection of T cell receptor beta chains follows, all from one sample in a study of blood T cell repertoires in COVID-19. Here immunoSEQ multiplex PCR was the method, and the copy in TCRdb shows in-frame clones only, minus some. This table has 100,000 to 150,000 clones, about 80% appearing once. Sequenced material: peripheral blood. The receptors shown here come from a human donor in a cohort sampled during active COVID-19. Each CDR3 is given with its conserved first and last residue. D genes are given only for firm matches. Not every row has a clone size; where given, it reads once, few, many or a size class.

clone_size d_call j_call v_call cdr3_nt cdr3_aa
NA NA TRBJ1-5 TRBV19 TGTGCCAGTAGTATGGCAGTTAGCAATCAGCCCCAGCATTTT CASSMAVSNQPQHF
many TRBD2 TRBJ2-7 TRBV2 TGTGCCAGCAGTGAGACCCTAGCGGCCAGCTCCTACGAGCAGTACTTC CASSETLAASSYEQYF
once NA TRBJ2-2 TRBV18 TGTGCCAGCTCCCCCATGAGACTGAACACCGGGGAGCTGTTTTTT CASSPMRLNTGELFF
NA NA TRBJ2-1 TRBV7-6 TGTGCCAGCAGCGGGAGCCCTTCCTACAATGAGCAGTTCTTC CASSGSPSYNEQFF
NA TRBD1 TRBJ2-7 TRBV5-1 TGCGCCAGCAGCTCCTATCGGGACAGGGGGCTCTACGAGCAGTACTTC CASSSYRDRGLYEQYF
few TRBD1 TRBJ1-1 TRBV6-2/TRBV6-3 TGTGCCAGCAGTCCATCCAGACAGGGGAGAGCTTTCTTT CASSPSRQGRAFF
NA TRBD1 TRBJ1-2 TRBV6-5 TGTGCCAGCAGCCGGGACAGGGAGGCGGGAGGCGGCTACACCTTC CASSRDREAGGGYTF
NA NA TRBJ2-5 TRBV6-2/TRBV6-3 TGTGCCAGCAGTTACTCTGCGGGGTTGAAGACCCAGTACTTC CASSYSAGLKTQYF
NA TRBD2 TRBJ2-5 TRBV28 TGTGCCAGCAGCCATACCCCGCCTAGCGGGAGTAAGACCCAGTACTTC CASSHTPPSGSKTQYF
few TRBD1 TRBJ1-3 TRBV18 TGTGCCAGCTCACACGGACAGGACAGTGCTGGAAACACCATATATTTT CASSHGQDSAGNTIYF